Listed below are T cell receptor beta chains from one sample, sequenced in a study of shared clonotypes between healthy human individuals. Here immunoSEQ multiplex PCR was the method, and the copy in TCRdb shows in-frame clones only, minus some. The repertoire holds around 1.1 million clones, 77% seen once, with almost 0.9% in the top ten. Specimen: memory CD4+ T cells from PBMCs. These receptors originate from a young man in good health. Some clones in this sample may be carry-over from other donors' samples. The CDR3 runs from the conserved cysteine through the conserved F or W. D genes are given only for firm matches. Clone size is shown for a subset of rows, as once, few, many or a class of expanded clone.

cdr3_length	d_call	clone_size	v_call	j_call	cdr3_nt	cdr3_aa
16	TRBD1	.	TRBV7-9	TRBJ1-1	TGTGCCAGCAGCCCCGGACAGGGGGCCTTGGACACTGAAGCTTTCTTT	CASSPGQGALDTEAFF
15	.	.	TRBV7-2	TRBJ2-6	TGTGCCAGCAGCTTCACAGTCTCAGGGGCCAACGTCCTGACTTTC	CASSFTVSGANVLTF
15	.	.	TRBV28	TRBJ2-1	TGTGCCAGCAGTCTGACGGGGAGCTCCTACAATGAGCAGTTCTTC	CASSLTGSSYNEQFF
13	.	.	TRBV19	TRBJ2-1	TGTGCCAGTAGTTCGGTAGCGAGCAATGAGCAGTTCTTC	CASSSVASNEQFF
10	.	.	TRBV28	TRBJ2-3	TGTGCCACCTTCACAGATACGCAGTATTTT	CATFTDTQYF
15	.	.	TRBV18	TRBJ2-5	TGTGCCAGCTCACTTACCGGGACCTCTTGGGTGGACCAGTACTTC	CASSLTGTSWVDQYF
16	TRBD2	once	TRBV7-9	TRBJ2-7	TGTGCCAGCAGCTTACCCTGGGAGACTAGCGGGTACGAGCAGTACTTC	CASSLPWETSGYEQYF
14	TRBD1	few	TRBV28	TRBJ1-3	TGTGCCAGCAGGACAGGGTCCTCTGGAAACACCATATATTTT	CASRTGSSGNTIYF
14	.	.	TRBV27	TRBJ1-3	TGTGCCAGCAGAGCTGCGGGGACGGGAAACACCATATATTTT	CASRAAGTGNTIYF
15	TRBD2	few	TRBV9	TRBJ2-5	TGTGCCAGCAGCGTAGGTCCAGCGGGAGGAGAGACCCAGTACTTC	CASSVGPAGGETQYF
15	.	many	TRBV5-1	TRBJ2-2	TGCGCCAGCAGCTTGGGGGTTACGGCCACCGGGGAGCTGTTTTTT	CASSLGVTATGELFF
17	.	.	TRBV4-1	TRBJ2-6	TGCGCCAGCAGCCAAGAAACGGTGGCAGCTGGGGCCAACGTCCTGACTTTC	CASSQETVAAGANVLTF
14	.	.	TRBV7-9	TRBJ2-7	TGTGCCAGCAGCTCTGCGGGACAGATCTACGAGCAGTACTTC	CASSSAGQIYEQYF
14	TRBD2	.	TRBV7-2	TRBJ2-7	TGTGCCAGCAGCTTGGGACTAGCTTTCTACGAGCAGTACTTC	CASSLGLAFYEQYF
15	TRBD1	.	TRBV4-2	TRBJ1-5	TGTGCCAGCAGCTTAAGACAGGGGACGGGTCAGCCCCAGCATTTT	CASSLRQGTGQPQHF
15	TRBD1	.	TRBV5-1	TRBJ2-1	TGCGCCAGCAGCTTGGGAGGACAGGGTGTCTATGAGCAGTTCTTC	CASSLGGQGVYEQFF
16	TRBD1	.	TRBV7-8	TRBJ2-7	TGTGCCAGCAGCACCCCCAAACAGGGGGCGGCCTACGAGCAGTACTTC	CASSTPKQGAAYEQYF
14	.	few	TRBV28	TRBJ1-5	TGTGCCAGCAACAGGGTGTTGAGCAATCAGCCCCAGCATTTT	CASNRVLSNQPQHF
16	TRBD1	once	TRBV5-4	TRBJ1-1	TGTGCCAGCAGCTTGGGGCAGGGGGTGGTAAACACTGAAGCTTTCTTT	CASSLGQGVVNTEAFF
18	TRBD2	.	TRBV19	TRBJ2-7	TGTGCCAGTAGTCTTGGACAGGGATGGACTAGCGGCTCCTACGAGCAGTACTTC	CASSLGQGWTSGSYEQYF
15	.	.	TRBV19	TRBJ2-2	TGTGCCAGTATAGGGCGGTTCGCGAACACCGGGGAGCTGTTTTTT	CASIGRFANTGELFF
15	TRBD1	.	TRBV5-1	TRBJ2-3	TGCGCCAGCAGCTACAGGGGGCGGGAGACAGATACGCAGTATTTT	CASSYRGRETDTQYF
16	.	.	TRBV6-5	TRBJ1-1	TGTGCCAGCAGTTACTCGAGGGCAGGGCCCAACACTGAAGCTTTCTTT	CASSYSRAGPNTEAFF
15	TRBD2	.	TRBV6-6	TRBJ2-7	TGTGCCAGCAGTCCCCGGGGACTAGAGGTGGGTGAGCAGTACTTC	CASSPRGLEVGEQYF
16	.	.	TRBV5-6	TRBJ2-1	TGTGCCAGCAGCTTGGATTGGGGACCCGACGCGAATGAGCAGTTCTTC	CASSLDWGPDANEQFF
12	.	once	TRBV5-1	TRBJ2-3	TGCGCCAGCAGCACAGACCGAGATACGCAGTATTTT	CASSTDRDTQYF
14	.	.	TRBV6-1	TRBJ2-1	TGTGCCAGCAGTGAAATCCAGGGCTTGGGTGAGCAGTTCTTC	CASSEIQGLGEQFF